This T cell receptor beta chain was found in a study of cytomegalovirus exposure and HLA in healthy donors (dated by TCRdb to about 2017). Study-level background: An earlier analysis of 587 of the donors reported 250 to 300 Gb of sequence data and around 120 million unique TCR beta sequences obtained from about 200 million T cells. Roughly 300 gigabases of sequencing data and around 85 million unique TCR sequences made up an early release that covered fewer than 650 HLA-typed donors. Of the approximately 370 genotyped donors, approximately 80% were placed in the genetic ancestry cluster associated with self-reported Caucasian donors. The study aimed to test whether signatures of past pathogen exposure could be identified by cataloging public T cell receptors. The T cell repertoires of some 700 subjects were profiled by immunosequencing and related to cytomegalovirus serostatus. Along with the roughly 670-subject first cohort, a separate validation cohort of 120 different subjects was used. High-throughput TCR immunosequencing, statistical association of individual TCRs with disease status, and machine learning were combined to predict cytomegalovirus infection status. To study patterns of TCR occurrence, a later analysis re-analyzed previously published TCR beta repertoires from around 670 donors and added high-resolution HLA genotyping. In the later analysis, no new phenotypic data were used to find candidate immune exposures; instead, reliance was placed on TCR beta sequences and their occurrence across donors. An earlier analysis of 587 of the donors used high-throughput TCR beta sequencing to judge whether each TCR beta V gene segment behaved as functional or pseudogenic. Donor age, sex, ethnicity and CMV serostatus were compiled together with the repertoire data. A later genetic analysis took genome-wide SNP genotypes for about 55% of the 666 donors and used that subset as a discovery cohort. Every repertoire in the discovery cohort had been generated on one and the same sequencing platform. Both class I and class II loci were covered by HLA typing, at four-digit resolution. Typing coverage varied by locus: about 620-640 donors for A, B, C, DRB1 and DQB1; roughly 520 for DQA1; about 600 for DPA1; 400 to 480 for DPB1. Four to six DR-DQ haplotypes were handled as single units for association and clustering, since linkage in the cohort was strong. On average, roughly 250,000 unique TCR beta nucleotide sequences were sequenced per donor among a few hundred genotyped donors of the cohort, with roughly 18% of those sequences being non-productive. Here is what the overall study found, with its caveats: Because some donors lacked HLA typing at each locus, the association tests relied only on the typed subset. The authors suggested that the approach could potentially be generalized to other disease states and immunological phenotypes. Most CMV-associated TCR beta chains appeared to be HLA-restricted in a later analysis, and the HLA associations seemed to be driven largely by CMV exposure. In a later analysis, HLA-associated TCR beta chains were found to be more clonally expanded and to have lower generation probabilities than equally common non-associated chains. At a false discovery rate of 0.05, a later analysis linked 16,951 TCR beta sequences to specific HLA alleles. The sequencing pipeline was judged likely to have produced a cluster of highly shared sequence variants as a technical artifact. In a later analysis, TCR association rates were found to vary across HLA loci, with the most associated TCRs seen for DRB1 alleles and the fewest for HLA-C alleles. A further reported finding was that TCR beta sequences accurately predicted the HLA-A and HLA-B alleles for most subjects in the first cohort. Across donors, most TCR sequences were observed very rarely, whereas some public TCRs were present in many individuals. Immune exposure information for the cohort was limited to CMV serostatus. Roughly uniform sequencing depth across donors was assumed in presence/absence analyses, although this assumption may not hold. According to a later analysis, parvovirus B19, influenza, CMV and Epstein-Barr virus appeared linked to several top co-occurrence clusters. The classifier was reported to diagnose cytomegalovirus status with high specificity and sensitivity in both the original cohort and the validation cohort. A later genetic analysis associated a missense DCLRE1C variant with V-gene and J-gene trimming of TCR beta chains, and an independent cohort replicated the association. The study listed approximately 150 TCR beta chains as associated with cytomegalovirus. The 87-base-pair reads could not distinguish some IMGT-functional V segments, including TRBV6-2 and TRBV6-3, so those segments were excluded. Because counts were too low, roughly 18 rarely observed V segments, including chromosome 9 orphons, were left out of the earlier analysis of over 550 of the donors. Linkage disequilibrium might explain the correlated functional status among segregating V segments, but an unknown experimental factor could not be ruled out. Broadly in line with IMGT annotations, most TCR beta V segments showed up in productive rearrangements about 90% or about 30% of the time in an earlier analysis of approximately 640 of the donors. In vitro tests confirmed that a few of the cytomegalovirus-associated TCR beta chains recognize cytomegalovirus antigens. When HLA alleles, especially DR and DQ, strongly co-occurred, attributing TCR associations to individual alleles was difficult. Only TCR beta chains were sequenced in this cohort, and the absence of alpha or paired-chain data limited detectable features. In a later genetic analysis, fewer N-insertions in productive TCRs were reported among donors in an Asian-associated ancestry cluster than the roughly 700-donor mean.

The method behind the library was the immunoSEQ multiplex PCR assay. A mixture of 60 forward primers for TCR Vbeta segments and 13 reverse primers for TCR Jbeta segments was used in the multiplex PCR. A multiplex PCR assay on genomic DNA amplified the CDR3 region of rearranged TCR beta genes. Amplified TCR beta libraries were sequenced as 87-base-pair reads on the Illumina HiSeq System. The study's own analysis went as follows. Across the 600 to 700 repertoires, a later analysis counted approximately 75 million unique TCR beta chains, around 11 million of which were shared by at least two donors. To remove PCR and sequencing errors, raw reads were error-corrected and collapsed into unique sequences using a nearest-neighbor algorithm that merged closely related sequences. V, D and J gene segments were assigned by aligning CDR3 sequences to IMGT reference sequences. For a sequence to be retained, at least a six-nucleotide match to both a V gene segment and a J gene segment was required. A rearrangement counted as productive if the CDR3 had no stop codons and remained in frame with V and J, and every other rearrangement counted as non-productive. Following IMGT convention, CDR3 was defined as the stretch from the second conserved V-encoded cysteine to the conserved J-encoded phenylalanine. The earlier analysis of 450 to 750 of the donors excluded any sequence lacking an unambiguous match to a single V gene segment. An earlier analysis of approximately 590 of the donors classified V segments as functional when productive rearrangements were above 56.7% and as segregating when the standard deviation between donors was above 5%. A statistical classification framework was developed to diagnose cytomegalovirus status using the catalog of TCR beta chain sequences. In a later analysis, V and J genes were assigned by comparing TCR nucleotide sequences against IMGT/GENE-DB human TR gene sequences. Using the TCRdist pipeline, a later analysis assigned CDR3 sequences along with most-parsimonious VDJ recombination scenarios. In a later analysis, each TCR beta chain was defined by its CDR3 amino acid sequence together with its V-gene family, and reads lacking a unique V-gene family were excluded. In a later analysis, 550 to 650 highly shared, low-generation-probability nucleotide sequences were removed to address suspected cross-contamination and a sequencing artifact. In a later analysis, a clonal expansion index was calculated for each public chain from normalized within-repertoire ranks of inferred template counts. In a later analysis, generation probabilities were computed with a VDJ recombination model fitted to out-of-frame rearrangements, and the resulting probabilities were checked against IGoR. Hypergeometric tests were used in a later analysis to score TCR-TCR, TCR-HLA and TCR-CMV co-occurrence, with a repertoire-size bias correction applied to the TCR pairs. False discovery rates were estimated in a later analysis by permuting HLA or CMV assignments 20 times. In a later analysis, co-occurring TCRs were grouped using DBSCAN, with TCRdist sequence similarity added in when clustering inside HLA-allele-positive subsets. Co-occurrence clustering excluded repertoires with fewer than 30,000 or more than 120,000 public chains, plus five with anomalous nucleotide sharing. Sourced from immuneACCESS, this table was stored by TCRdb with only in-frame sequences that have V and J called. A share of the clones is absent; for the studies checked, an unresolved V gene accounts for under half, and the remainder has no known explanation. Clone size and V and J calls were adopted from that table, with D and trimming inferred from the DNA. The sample table on file contains about 150,000 clones. 1.5% to 2% of the sample lies in the top ten.

The germline V gene sets CDR1 to SGHVS and CDR2 to FQNEAQ. Relative to germline, V is missing 2 bases and J is missing 3 bases, with 3 bases of the junction outside any gene match. The CDR3 numbers 16 residues from cysteine through phenylalanine. This entry keeps only the CDR3 DNA: 48 bases, framed from base 1. With respect to this clone: The antigen it recognizes is unknown.

The cohort consisted of 600 to 750 healthy bone marrow donors. At the time of sampling, all cohort members were nominally healthy, though unrecorded immune exposures were likely present. The donor tested CMV seronegative and was one of the 352 seronegative cohort members. Every donor gave a peripheral blood sample, and the peripheral blood mononuclear cells from that sample were used for TCR beta sequencing. Genomic DNA was extracted from the blood cell samples with the Qiagen DNeasy Blood Extraction Kit. Sequenced sample: PBMCs. This receptor was obtained from a woman aged 50 to 60 in good health and CMV-seronegative. The chain is assembled from TRBV7-8 and TRBJ2-1, with 11 bases matching TRBD2. The sequence in DNA is TGTGCCAGCAGCTTAAGGACTAGCGGGCTCTACAATGAGCAGTTCTTC. This encodes CASSLRTSGLYNEQFF. Outside the CDR3, residues come from the reference TRBV7-8 and TRBJ2-1 proteins, so the full variable domain is: GAGVSQSPRYKVAKRGQDVALRCDPISGHVSLFWYQQALGQGPEFLTYFQNEAQLDKSGLPSDRFFAERPEGSVSTLKIQRTQQEDSAVYLCASSLRTSGLYNEQFFGPGTRLTVL.